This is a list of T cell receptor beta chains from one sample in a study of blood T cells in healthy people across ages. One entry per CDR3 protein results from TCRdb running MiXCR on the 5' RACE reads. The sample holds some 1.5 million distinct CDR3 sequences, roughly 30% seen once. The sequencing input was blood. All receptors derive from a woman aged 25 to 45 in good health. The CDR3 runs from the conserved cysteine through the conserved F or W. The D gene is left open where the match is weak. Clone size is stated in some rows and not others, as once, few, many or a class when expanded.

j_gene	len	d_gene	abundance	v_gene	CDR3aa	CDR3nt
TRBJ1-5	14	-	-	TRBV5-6	CASSLDGGLEPQHF	TGTGCCAGCAGCTTGGATGGAGGGTTGGAGCCCCAGCATTTT
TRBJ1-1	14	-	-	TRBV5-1	CASSPGAMNTEAFF	TGCGCCAGCAGCCCAGGAGCCATGAACACTGAAGCTTTCTTT
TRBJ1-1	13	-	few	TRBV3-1	CASSQIGATEAFF	TGTGCCAGCAGCCAAATCGGGGCCACTGAAGCTTTCTTT
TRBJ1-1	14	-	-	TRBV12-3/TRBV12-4	CASSQGTPEAEAFF	TGTGCCAGCAGTCAGGGGACCCCGGAGGCTGAAGCTTTCTTT
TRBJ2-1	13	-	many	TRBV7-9	CAGGDTTYNEQFF	TGTGCCGGGGGGGACACAACCTACAATGAGCAGTTCTTC
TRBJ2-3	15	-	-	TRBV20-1	CSTPGGGPSTDTQYF	TGCAGTACCCCAGGGGGGGGCCCTAGCACAGATACGCAGTATTTT
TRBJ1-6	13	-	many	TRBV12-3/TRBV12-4	CASRVRENSPLHF	TGTGCCAGCAGGGTTAGGGAAAATTCACCCCTCCACTTT
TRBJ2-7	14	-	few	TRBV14	CASSQGVRSYEQYF	TGTGCCAGCAGCCAGGGGGTTCGCTCCTACGAGCAGTACTTC
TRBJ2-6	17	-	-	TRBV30	CAWARPSGLSGANVLTF	TGTGCCTGGGCTAGACCGTCGGGACTCTCTGGGGCCAACGTCCTGACTTTC
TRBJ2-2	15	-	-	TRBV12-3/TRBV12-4	CASSSRGWGTGELFF	TGTGCCAGCAGCTCTAGGGGCTGGGGGACCGGGGAGCTGTTTTTT
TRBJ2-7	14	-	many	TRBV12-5	CASGLGGLPYEQYF	TGTGCTAGTGGTTTAGGAGGGCTCCCCTACGAGCAGTACTTC
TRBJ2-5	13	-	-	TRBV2	CASSEPVVQTQYF	TGTGCCAGCAGTGAGCCCGTAGTCCAGACCCAGTACTTC
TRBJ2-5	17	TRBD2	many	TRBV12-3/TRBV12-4	CASSSMTSGDLQETQYF	TGTGCCAGCAGTTCTATGACTAGCGGGGACCTACAAGAGACCCAGTACTTC
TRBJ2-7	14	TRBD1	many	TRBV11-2	CASRDRVSSYEQYF	TGTGCCAGCAGGGACAGGGTTAGCTCCTACGAGCAGTACTTC
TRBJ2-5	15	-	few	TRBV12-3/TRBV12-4	CASSHTGRGQETPYF	TGTGCCAGCAGTCACACGGGCAGAGGGCAAGAGACCCCGTACTTC
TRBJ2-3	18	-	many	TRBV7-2	CASSSPGLGGGSTDTQYF	TGTGCCAGCAGCTCGCCCGGGTTAGGGGGGGGTAGCACAGATACGCAGTATTTT
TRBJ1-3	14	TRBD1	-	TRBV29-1	CSVVTGASGNTIYF	TGCAGCGTTGTGACAGGGGCCTCTGGAAACACCATATATTTT
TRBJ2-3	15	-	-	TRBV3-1	CASSQDLASADTQYF	TGTGCCAGCAGCCAAGATTTGGCTAGCGCAGATACGCAGTATTTT
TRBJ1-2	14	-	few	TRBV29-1	CSVDLQKETYGYTF	TGCAGCGTTGATCTCCAGAAAGAAACCTATGGCTACACCTTC
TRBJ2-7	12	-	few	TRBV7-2	CASSFREYEQYF	TGTGCCAGCAGCTTCCGGGAGTACGAGCAGTACTTC
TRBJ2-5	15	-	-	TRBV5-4	CASSVTGTLQETQYF	TGTGCCAGCAGCGTAACCGGGACGTTACAAGAGACCCAGTACTTC
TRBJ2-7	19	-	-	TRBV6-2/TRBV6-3	CASSYSPDQGSGSVYEQYF	TGTGCCAGCAGTTACTCGCCCGACCAAGGGTCAGGGTCAGTCTACGAGCAGTACTTC
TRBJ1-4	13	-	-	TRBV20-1	CSAPRRPNEKLFF	TGCAGTGCTCCCCGACGGCCTAATGAAAAACTGTTTTTT
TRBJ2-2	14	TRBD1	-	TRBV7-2	CASSLMKTGEELFF	TGTGCCAGCAGCTTGATGAAGACAGGGGAGGAGCTGTTTTTT
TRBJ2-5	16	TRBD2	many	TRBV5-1	CASSVGGTSGRETQYF	TGCGCCAGCAGCGTTGGTGGGACTAGCGGGAGAGAGACCCAGTACTTC
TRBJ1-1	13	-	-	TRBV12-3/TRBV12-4	CASSLQLRFEAFF	TGTGCCAGCAGTTTACAATTGAGGTTTGAAGCTTTCTTT
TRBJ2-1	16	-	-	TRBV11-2	CASSLGGAGYYNEQFF	TGTGCCAGCAGCTTAGGGGGGGCGGGATACTACAATGAGCAGTTCTTC
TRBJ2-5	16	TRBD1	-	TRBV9	CASSGDRGFTQETQYF	TGTGCCAGCAGCGGGGACAGGGGGTTTACACAAGAGACCCAGTACTTC
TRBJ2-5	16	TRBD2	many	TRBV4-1	CASSHPVAGGQETQYF	TGCGCCAGCAGCCATCCCGTAGCGGGAGGCCAGGAGACCCAGTACTTC
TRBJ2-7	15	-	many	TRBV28	CASSALGRTTYEQYF	TGTGCCAGCAGTGCCCTGGGCAGGACCACCTACGAGCAGTACTTC
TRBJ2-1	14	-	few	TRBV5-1	CASSSPQLGNEQFF	TGCGCCAGCAGCTCCCCTCAGCTCGGGAATGAGCAGTTCTTC
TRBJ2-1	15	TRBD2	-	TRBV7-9	CASSHPGLAKNEQFF	TGTGCCAGCAGTCATCCGGGACTAGCGAAAAATGAGCAGTTCTTC
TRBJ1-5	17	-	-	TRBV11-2	CASSPRWETNSNQPQHF	TGTGCCAGCAGCCCCCGTTGGGAGACTAATAGCAATCAGCCCCAGCATTTT
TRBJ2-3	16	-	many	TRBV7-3	CASSLTSSASTDTQYF	TGTGCCAGCAGCTTAACTAGTTCTGCTAGCACAGATACGCAGTATTTT
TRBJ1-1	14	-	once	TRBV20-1	CSASLLGGYTEAFF	TGCAGTGCTTCTCTCTTGGGGGGGTACACTGAAGCTTTCTTT
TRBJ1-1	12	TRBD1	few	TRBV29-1	CSGGDRNTEAFF	TGCAGCGGGGGGGACAGAAACACTGAAGCTTTCTTT
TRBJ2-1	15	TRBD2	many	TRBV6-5	CASTRLMAGGYEQFF	TGTGCCAGCACTCGGTTGATGGCGGGAGGTTACGAGCAGTTCTTC
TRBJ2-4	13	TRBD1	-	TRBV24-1	CATSNRGLHIQYF	TGTGCCACCAGCAACAGGGGTTTGCACATTCAGTACTTC
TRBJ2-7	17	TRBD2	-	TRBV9	CASSEGLAGGRRGEQYF	TGTGCCAGCAGCGAGGGACTAGCGGGGGGGCGGAGAGGCGAGCAGTACTTC
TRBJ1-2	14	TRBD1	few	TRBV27	CASSYGQGRDGYTF	TGTGCCAGCAGTTACGGACAGGGCCGAGATGGCTACACCTTC